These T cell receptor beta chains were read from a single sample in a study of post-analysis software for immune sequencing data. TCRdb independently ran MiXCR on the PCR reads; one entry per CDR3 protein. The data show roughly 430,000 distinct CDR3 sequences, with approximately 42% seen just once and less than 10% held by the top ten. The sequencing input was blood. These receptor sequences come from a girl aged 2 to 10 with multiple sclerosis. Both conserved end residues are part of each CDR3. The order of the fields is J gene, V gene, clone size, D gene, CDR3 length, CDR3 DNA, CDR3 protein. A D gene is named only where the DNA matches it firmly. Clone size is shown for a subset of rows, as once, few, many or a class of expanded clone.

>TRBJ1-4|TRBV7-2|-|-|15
TGTGCCAGCAGCTTACAGACAGTGGTTAAGGAAAAACTGTTTTTT
CASSLQTVVKEKLFF
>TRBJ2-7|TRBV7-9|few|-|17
TGTGCCAGCAGCTTATTCGCTCGGGGGGCCGACTACAATGAGCAGTACTTC
CASSLFARGADYNEQYF
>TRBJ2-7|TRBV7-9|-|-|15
TGTGCCAGCAGCTTTTGGACACACAAACCCTACGAGCAGTACTTC
CASSFWTHKPYEQYF
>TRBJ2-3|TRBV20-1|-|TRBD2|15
TGCAGTGCCCCGCAGGCTAGCGGGGGATCAGATACGCAGTATTTT
CSAPQASGGSDTQYF
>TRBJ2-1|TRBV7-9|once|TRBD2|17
TGTGCCAGCAGCTCCTTGATTAGCGGGGGCTCCTACAATGAGCAGTTCTTC
CASSSLISGGSYNEQFF
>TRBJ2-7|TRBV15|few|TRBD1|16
TGTGCCACCAGCAGAGTATTAGGGACAGGGAGCAACGAGCAGTACTTC
CATSRVLGTGSNEQYF
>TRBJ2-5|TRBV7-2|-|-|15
TGTGCCAGCAGCTTAGTTTTCGCGGACCAAGAGACCCAGTACTTC
CASSLVFADQETQYF
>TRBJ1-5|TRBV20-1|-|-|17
TGCAGTGCTAGAAGTGGGAAGGTTGGGGGGAGCAATCAGCCCCAGCATTTT
CSARSGKVGGSNQPQHF
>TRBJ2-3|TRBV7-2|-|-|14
TGTGCCAGCAGCATGGACTGGGCAGGGGATACGCAGTATTTT
CASSMDWAGDTQYF
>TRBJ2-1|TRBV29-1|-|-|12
TGCAGCGTTGAAGATCAATCGGGGGAGCAGTTCTTC
CSVEDQSGEQFF
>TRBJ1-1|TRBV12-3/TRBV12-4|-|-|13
TGTGCCAGCAGTTTGGAGGGTCCGATTGAAGCTTTCTTT
CASSLEGPIEAFF
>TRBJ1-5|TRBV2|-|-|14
TGTGCCAGCAGTGTGTCGGGTAGCAATCAGCCCCAGCATTTT
CASSVSGSNQPQHF
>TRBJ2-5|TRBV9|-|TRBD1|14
TGTGCCAGCAGCGGGGGACAGTGGGGAGAGACCCAGTACTTC
CASSGGQWGETQYF
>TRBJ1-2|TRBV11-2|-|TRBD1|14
TGTGCCAGCAGCTACGGGACAGTGAACTATGGCTACACCTTC
CASSYGTVNYGYTF
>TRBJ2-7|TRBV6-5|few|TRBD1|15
TGTGCCAGCAGATATACACAGGGGACGCCTCACGAGCAGTACTTC
CASRYTQGTPHEQYF